This TCR beta chain was documented in a study of Graves' ophthalmopathy and Graves' hyperthyroidism. It was on clinical symptoms, serum thyroxine, TRAb, thyroid ultrasound and orbital computed tomography that diagnosis relied. The starting material, roughly 9.4 ml of fresh peripheral blood, provided the PBMCs. The ends were cut back, 0 bases at V and 2 bases at J, with 17 bases in the middle. The CDR3 is 16 residues long. Per the germline V gene, CDR1 is DFQATT and CDR2 is SNEGSKA (reference sequence). RNA transcripts yielded amplified TCR beta CDR3 regions. An opening RT-PCR round employed HTBI primers and preceded a second-round multiplex PCR. MiXCR, run by TCRdb on the multiplex PCR reads, gives a single entry per CDR3 protein. The data hold approximately 480,000 distinct CDR3 sequences, with 13% to 15% observed a single time. This clonotype was detected only a few times. Antigen specificity is unknown.

Findings and caveats of the study: Its predictions of ophthalmopathy progression gave the model 55% to 71% sensitivity and approximately 72% specificity.

The chain recombines TRBV20-1 with TRBJ2-7; perhaps TRBD1 as D (5 bases). Sequenced: blood. This TCR was sampled from a woman in her 30s with Graves' ophthalmopathy. The DNA of the CDR3 is TGCAGTGCTAGAGATCTAAAGGGGTCCGTAACCTACGAGCAGTACTTC. Protein: CSARDLKGSVTYEQYF.